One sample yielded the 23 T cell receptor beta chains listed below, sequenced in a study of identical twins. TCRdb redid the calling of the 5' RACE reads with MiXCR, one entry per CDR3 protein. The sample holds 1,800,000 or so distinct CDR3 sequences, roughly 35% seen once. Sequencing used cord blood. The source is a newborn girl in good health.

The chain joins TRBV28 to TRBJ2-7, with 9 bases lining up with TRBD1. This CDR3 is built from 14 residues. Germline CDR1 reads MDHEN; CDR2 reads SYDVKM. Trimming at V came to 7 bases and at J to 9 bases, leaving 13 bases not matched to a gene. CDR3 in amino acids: CASTTGTGISRQYF. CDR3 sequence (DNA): TGTGCCAGCACCACCGGGACAGGGATTTCTAGGCAGTACTTC.

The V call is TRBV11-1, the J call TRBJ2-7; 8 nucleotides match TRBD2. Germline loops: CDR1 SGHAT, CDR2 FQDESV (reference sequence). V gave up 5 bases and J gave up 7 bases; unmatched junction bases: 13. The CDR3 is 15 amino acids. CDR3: CASSTTGTSADEQYF. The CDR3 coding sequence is TGTGCCAGCAGCACTACCGGGACTAGTGCCGATGAGCAGTACTTC.

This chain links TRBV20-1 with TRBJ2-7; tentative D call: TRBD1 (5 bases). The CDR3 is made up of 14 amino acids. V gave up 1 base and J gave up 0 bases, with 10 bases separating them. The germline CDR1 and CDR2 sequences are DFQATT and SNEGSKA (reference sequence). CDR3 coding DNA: TGCAGTGCTAGAGGGGGCCGATACTCCTACGAGCAGTACTTC. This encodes CSARGGRYSYEQYF.

CDR3 region: CASSPKRGEKLFF. CDR3 in DNA: TGTGCCAGCAGCCCGAAGAGGGGAGAAAAACTGTTTTTT. The chain couples TRBV5-8 to TRBJ1-4, with D tentatively TRBD1 (5 bases). This CDR3 has 13 amino acids. V was trimmed by 4 bases and J by 8 bases, leaving 12 bases between them. The germline V gene has CDR1 SGHTS and CDR2 YDEGEE.

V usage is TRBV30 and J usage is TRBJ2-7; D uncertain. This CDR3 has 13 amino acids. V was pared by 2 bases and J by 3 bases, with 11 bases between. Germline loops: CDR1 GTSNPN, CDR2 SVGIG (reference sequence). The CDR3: CAWSSLSYYEQYF. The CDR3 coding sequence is TGTGCCTGGAGTAGCTTGAGTTACTACGAGCAGTACTTC.

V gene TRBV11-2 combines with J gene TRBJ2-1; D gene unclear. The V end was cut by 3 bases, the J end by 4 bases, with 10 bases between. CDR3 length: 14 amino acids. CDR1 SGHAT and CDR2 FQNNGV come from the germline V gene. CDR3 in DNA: TGTGCCAGCAGCTTTGCTAAGGGATACAATGAGCAGTTCTTC. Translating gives CASSFAKGYNEQFF. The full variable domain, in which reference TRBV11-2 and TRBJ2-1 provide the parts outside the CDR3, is EAGVAQSPRYKIIEKRQSVAFWCNPISGHATLYWYQQILGQGPKLLIQFQNNGVVDDSQLPKDRFSAERLKGVDSTLKIQPAKLEDSAVYLCASSFAKGYNEQFFGPGTRLTVL.

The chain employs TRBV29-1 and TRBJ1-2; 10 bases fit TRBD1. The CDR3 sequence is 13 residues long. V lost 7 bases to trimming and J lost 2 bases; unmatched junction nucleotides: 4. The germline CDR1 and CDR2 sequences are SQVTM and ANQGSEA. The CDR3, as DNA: TGCAGCGGGCAGGACAGGGGGAACTATGGCTACACCTTC. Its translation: CSGQDRGNYGYTF.

The CDR3 spells CASSLPYRSNEQYF. The CDR3 bases are TGTGCCAGCAGTCTTCCTTACCGGAGCAATGAGCAGTACTTC. The chain has TRBV6-2 or TRBV6-3 and TRBJ2-7; D is uncertain. The V gene lost 5 bases and the J gene lost 7 bases, with 18 bases spanning the gap. The CDR3 loop spans 14 amino acids. The germline V gene has CDR1 MNHEY and CDR2 SVGEGT.

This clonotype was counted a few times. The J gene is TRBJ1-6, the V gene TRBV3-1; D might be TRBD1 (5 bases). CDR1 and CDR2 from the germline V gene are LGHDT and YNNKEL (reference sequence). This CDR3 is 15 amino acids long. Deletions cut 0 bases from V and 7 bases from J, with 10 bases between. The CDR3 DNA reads TGTGCCAGCAGCCAAGACGCGGGGGGGAATTCACCCCTCCACTTT. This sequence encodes CASSQDAGGNSPLHF.

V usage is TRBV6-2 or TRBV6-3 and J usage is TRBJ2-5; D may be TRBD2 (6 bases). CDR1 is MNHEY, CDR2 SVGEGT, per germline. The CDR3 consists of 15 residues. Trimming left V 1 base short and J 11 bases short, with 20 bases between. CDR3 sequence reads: CASSYWRLGGNEQYF. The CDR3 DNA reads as TGTGCCAGCAGTTACTGGCGACTAGGAGGCAATGAGCAGTACTTC.

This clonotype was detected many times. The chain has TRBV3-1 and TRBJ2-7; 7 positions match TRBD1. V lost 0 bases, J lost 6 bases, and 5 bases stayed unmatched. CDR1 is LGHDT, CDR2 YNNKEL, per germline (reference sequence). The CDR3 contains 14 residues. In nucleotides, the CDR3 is TGTGCCAGCAGCCAAGATAGGGGGCTAGGCGAGCAGTACTTC. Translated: CASSQDRGLGEQYF.

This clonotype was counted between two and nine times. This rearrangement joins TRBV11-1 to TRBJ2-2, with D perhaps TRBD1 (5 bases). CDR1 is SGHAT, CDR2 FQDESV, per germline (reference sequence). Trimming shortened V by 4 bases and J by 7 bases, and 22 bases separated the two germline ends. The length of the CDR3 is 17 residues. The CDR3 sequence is CASSSGSQGIAVGELFF. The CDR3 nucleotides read TGTGCCAGCAGCTCTGGATCGCAGGGAATCGCCGTCGGGGAGCTGTTTTTT.

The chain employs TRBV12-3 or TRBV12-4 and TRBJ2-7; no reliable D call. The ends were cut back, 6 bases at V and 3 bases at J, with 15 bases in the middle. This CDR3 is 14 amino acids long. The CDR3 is CASSSDAQIYEQYF. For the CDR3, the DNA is TGTGCCAGCAGCTCTGACGCGCAGATCTACGAGCAGTACTTC.

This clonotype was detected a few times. In DNA, the CDR3 is TGTGCCAGCAGTTACCTGCAGGCAGTTAATTCACCCCTCCACTTT. Translated, it gives CASSYLQAVNSPLHF. This chain joins TRBV6-6 and TRBJ1-6, with D uncertain. Germline V gene sequence: CDR1 MNHNY, CDR2 SVGAGI (reference sequence). This CDR3 comprises 15 residues. Deletions cut 2 bases from V and 6 bases from J, with 11 bases between.

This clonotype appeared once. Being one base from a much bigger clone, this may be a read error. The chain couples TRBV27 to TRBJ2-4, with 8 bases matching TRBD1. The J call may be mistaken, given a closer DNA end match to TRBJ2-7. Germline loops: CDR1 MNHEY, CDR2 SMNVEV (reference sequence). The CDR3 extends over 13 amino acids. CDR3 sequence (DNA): TGTGCCTGCAGTTCGACAGGGGTCTACGAGCAGTACTTC. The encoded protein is CACSSTGVYEQYF.

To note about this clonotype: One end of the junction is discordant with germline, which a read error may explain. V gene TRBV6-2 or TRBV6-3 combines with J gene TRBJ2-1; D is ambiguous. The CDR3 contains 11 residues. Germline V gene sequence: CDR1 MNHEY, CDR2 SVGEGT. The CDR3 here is CASRYLNEQFF. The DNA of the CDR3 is TGTGCCAGCAGATACTTAAATGAGCAGTTCTTC.

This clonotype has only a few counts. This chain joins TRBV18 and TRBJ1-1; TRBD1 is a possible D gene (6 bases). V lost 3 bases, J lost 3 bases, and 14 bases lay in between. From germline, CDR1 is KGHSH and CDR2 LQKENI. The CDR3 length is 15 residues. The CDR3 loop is CASSPYRVTDTEAFF. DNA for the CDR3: TGTGCCAGCTCACCGTACAGGGTAACGGACACTGAAGCTTTCTTT.

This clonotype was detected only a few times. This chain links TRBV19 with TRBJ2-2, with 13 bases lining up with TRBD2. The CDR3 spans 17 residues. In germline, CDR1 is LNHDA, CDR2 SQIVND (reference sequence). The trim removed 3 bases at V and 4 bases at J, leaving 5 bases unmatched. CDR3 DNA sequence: TGTGCCAGTAGTATGGGGACTAGCGGGGTTACCACCGGGGAGCTGTTTTTT. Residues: CASSMGTSGVTTGELFF.

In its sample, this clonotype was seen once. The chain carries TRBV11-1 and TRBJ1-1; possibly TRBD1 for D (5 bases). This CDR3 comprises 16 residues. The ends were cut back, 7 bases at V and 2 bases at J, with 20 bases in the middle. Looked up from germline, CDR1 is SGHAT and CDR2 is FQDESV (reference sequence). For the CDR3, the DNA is TGTGCCAGCAATATAAACAGGCCCGTCGACAACACTGAAGCTTTCTTT. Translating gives CASNINRPVDNTEAFF.

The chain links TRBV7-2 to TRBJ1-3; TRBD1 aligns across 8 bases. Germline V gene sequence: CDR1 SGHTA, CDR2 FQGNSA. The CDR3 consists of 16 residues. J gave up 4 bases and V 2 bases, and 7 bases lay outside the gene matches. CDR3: CASSLSPRTGGNTIYF. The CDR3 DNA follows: TGTGCCAGCAGCTTAAGTCCCAGGACAGGGGGAAACACCATATATTTT.

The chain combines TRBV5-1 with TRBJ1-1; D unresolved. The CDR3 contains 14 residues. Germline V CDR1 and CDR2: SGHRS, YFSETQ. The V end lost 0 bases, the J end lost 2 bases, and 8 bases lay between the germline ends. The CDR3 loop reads CASSLDRQNTEAFF. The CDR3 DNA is TGCGCCAGCAGCTTGGACAGACAAAACACTGAAGCTTTCTTT.

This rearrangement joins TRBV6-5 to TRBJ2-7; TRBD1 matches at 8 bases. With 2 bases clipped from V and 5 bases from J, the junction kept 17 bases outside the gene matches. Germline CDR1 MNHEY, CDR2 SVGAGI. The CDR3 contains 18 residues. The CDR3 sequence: CASSYGPRGQGVLDEQYF. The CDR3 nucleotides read TGTGCCAGCAGTTACGGACCCCGCGGACAGGGCGTCTTGGACGAGCAGTACTTC.

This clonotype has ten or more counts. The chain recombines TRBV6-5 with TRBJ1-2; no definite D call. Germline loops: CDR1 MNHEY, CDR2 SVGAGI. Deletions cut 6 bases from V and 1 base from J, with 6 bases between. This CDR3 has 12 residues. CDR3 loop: CASRQNNYGYTF. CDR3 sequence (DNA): TGTGCCAGCAGACAAAATAACTATGGCTACACCTTC.